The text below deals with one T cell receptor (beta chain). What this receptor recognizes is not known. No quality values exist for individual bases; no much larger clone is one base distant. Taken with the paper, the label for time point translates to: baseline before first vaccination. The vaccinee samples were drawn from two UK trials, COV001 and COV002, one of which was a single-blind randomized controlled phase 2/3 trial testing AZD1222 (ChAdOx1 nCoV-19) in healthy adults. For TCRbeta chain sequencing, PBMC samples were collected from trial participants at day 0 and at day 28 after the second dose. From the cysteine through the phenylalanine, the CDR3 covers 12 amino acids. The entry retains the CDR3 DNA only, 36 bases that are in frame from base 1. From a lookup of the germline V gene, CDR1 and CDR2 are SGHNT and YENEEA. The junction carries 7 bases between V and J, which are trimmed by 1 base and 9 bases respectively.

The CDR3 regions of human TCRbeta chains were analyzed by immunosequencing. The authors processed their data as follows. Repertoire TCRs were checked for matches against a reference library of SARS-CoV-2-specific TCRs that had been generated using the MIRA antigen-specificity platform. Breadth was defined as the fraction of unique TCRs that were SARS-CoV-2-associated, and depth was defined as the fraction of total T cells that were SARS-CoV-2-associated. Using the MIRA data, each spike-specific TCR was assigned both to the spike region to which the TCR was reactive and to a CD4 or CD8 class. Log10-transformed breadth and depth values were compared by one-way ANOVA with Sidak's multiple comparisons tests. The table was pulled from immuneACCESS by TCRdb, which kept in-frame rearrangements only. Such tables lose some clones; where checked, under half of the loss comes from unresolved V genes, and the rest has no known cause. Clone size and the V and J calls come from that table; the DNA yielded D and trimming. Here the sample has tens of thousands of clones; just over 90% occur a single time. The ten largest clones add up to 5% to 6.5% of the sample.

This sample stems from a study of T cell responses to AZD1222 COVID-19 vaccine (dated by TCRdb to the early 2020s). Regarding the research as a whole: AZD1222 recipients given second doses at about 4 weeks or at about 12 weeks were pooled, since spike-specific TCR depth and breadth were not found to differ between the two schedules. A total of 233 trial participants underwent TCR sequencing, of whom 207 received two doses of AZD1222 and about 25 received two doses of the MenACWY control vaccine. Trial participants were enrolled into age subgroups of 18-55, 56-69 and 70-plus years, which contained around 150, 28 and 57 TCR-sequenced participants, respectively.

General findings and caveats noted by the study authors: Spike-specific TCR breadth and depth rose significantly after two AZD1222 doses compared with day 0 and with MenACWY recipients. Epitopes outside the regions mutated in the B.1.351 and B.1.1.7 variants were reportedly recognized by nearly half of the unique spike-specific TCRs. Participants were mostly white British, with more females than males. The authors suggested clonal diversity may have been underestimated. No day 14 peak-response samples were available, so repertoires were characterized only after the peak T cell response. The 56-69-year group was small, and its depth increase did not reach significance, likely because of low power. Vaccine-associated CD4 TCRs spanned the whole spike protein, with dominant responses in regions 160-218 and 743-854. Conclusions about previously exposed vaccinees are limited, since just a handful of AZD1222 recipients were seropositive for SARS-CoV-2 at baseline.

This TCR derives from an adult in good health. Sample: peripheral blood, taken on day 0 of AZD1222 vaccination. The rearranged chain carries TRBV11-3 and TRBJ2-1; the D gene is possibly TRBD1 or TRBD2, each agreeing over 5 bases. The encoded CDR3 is CASSLGGAEQFF. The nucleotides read TGTGCCAGCAGCTTAGGAGGGGCTGAGCAGTTCTTC.